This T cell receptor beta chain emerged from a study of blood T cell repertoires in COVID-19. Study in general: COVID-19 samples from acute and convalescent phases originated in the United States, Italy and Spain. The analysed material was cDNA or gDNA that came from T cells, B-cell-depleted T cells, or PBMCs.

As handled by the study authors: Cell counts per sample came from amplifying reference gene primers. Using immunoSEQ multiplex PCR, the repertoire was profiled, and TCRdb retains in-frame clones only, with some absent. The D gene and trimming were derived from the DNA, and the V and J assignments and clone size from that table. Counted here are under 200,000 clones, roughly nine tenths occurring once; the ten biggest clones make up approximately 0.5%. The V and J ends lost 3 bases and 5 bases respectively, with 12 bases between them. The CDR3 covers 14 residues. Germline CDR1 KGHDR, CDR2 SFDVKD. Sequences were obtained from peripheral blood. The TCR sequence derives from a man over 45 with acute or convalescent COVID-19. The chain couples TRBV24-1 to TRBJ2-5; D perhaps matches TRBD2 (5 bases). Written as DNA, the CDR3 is TGTGCCACCAGTGATCGAAAGACGGGGGAGACCCAGTACTTC. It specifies CATSDRKTGETQYF.